In its sample, the clone carrying this TCR beta chain is medium-sized. From the PCR reads, TCRdb called clonotypes with MiXCR, one entry per CDR3 protein. The repertoire holds approximately 12,000 distinct CDR3 sequences, with roughly 15% as singletons. V was shortened by 0 bases and J by 3 bases, with 15 bases between the two germline ends. Germline V gives CDR1 DFQATT, CDR2 SNEGSKA (reference sequence). The CDR3 extends over 15 amino acids. The sample is drawn from a study of molecular identifiers for immune sequencing clone quantification. This chain joins TRBV20-1 and TRBJ2-7; tentative D call: TRBD2 (5 bases). Source material: naive CD8+ T cells from blood, with Jurkat cell RNA spiked in. The subset here: FACS-sorted CD8+CD4-CCR7+CD45RA+ naive T cells. The source of this sequence is a human donor in good health. Some libraries in this study had Jurkat cell RNA spiked in. In nucleotides, the CDR3 is TGCAGTGCTAGAGATTTGGCTAGCCCCAGCTACGAGCAGTACTTC. This sequence encodes CSARDLASPSYEQYF.